A few counts support the clone carrying this TCR beta chain. Its antigen is still unknown. This record comes from a study of OX40 agonist ivuxolimab in advanced cancers. On the study more broadly: Patients received intravenous ivuxolimab every 2 weeks at 0.01 to 10 mg/kg.

Using immunoSEQ multiplex PCR, the repertoire was profiled, and TCRdb retains in-frame clones only, with some absent. This table holds some 60,000 clones, more than 85% found once. Study outcomes and limitations: Low normalized T-cell clonal expansion also characterized some of the nonresponders.

Trimming removed 3 bases at V and 7 bases at J, with 7 bases between. This CDR3 region has 11 residues. V and J are TRBV5-3 and TRBJ1-1; no definite D call. TRBV5-3 is classed as an ORF, of uncertain function. This TCR was recovered from an adult with an advanced solid tumor such as melanoma, head and neck, liver or kidney cancer. Material: CD4+ or CD8+ T cells sorted from blood, obtained in a trial of the OX40 agonist ivuxolimab. The CDR3 DNA reads as TGTGCCAGAAGCTGTAGAAATGAAGCTTTCTTT. The encoded protein is CARSCRNEAFF.